This entry lists 28 T cell receptor beta chains sequenced from one sample in a study of blood T cells in healthy people across ages (dated by TCRdb to 2013 to 2016). Library preparation was by 5' RACE. The listed sequencing device is Illumina HiSeq 2500. A second PCR of roughly 7 to 12 cycles was run with a J-beta primer mix and a sample-barcoded 5' primer. The public reads were reprocessed in TCRdb via fastp at Q25 and MiXCR, keeping in-frame beta chains. Under each unique CDR3 protein, matching rows form one entry showing the most common genes and DNA. The sample table records roughly 1,500,000 distinct CDR3 sequences; about 43% of these occur just once. The ten largest clones capture 7.9% of the sample. Material: blood. The receptors stem from a woman under 30 in good health.

This clonotype was detected only once. This chain joins TRBV18 and TRBJ1-6; TRBD1 is a possible D gene (6 bases). V dropped 4 bases and J dropped 8 bases, with 21 bases sitting between them. CDR1 KGHSH and CDR2 LQKENI come from the germline V gene. The CDR3 is 17 amino acids. CDR3 residues: CASSRKPGGVYDSPLHF. CDR3 sequence (DNA): TGTGCCAGCTCACGCAAGCCCGGGGGCGTGTATGATTCACCCCTCCACTTT.

The chain employs TRBV9 and TRBJ1-6; 7 bases agree with TRBD1. Looked up from germline, CDR1 is SGDLS and CDR2 is YYNGEE. The trim removed 0 bases at V and 7 bases at J, leaving 7 bases unmatched. This CDR3 region has 16 residues. The CDR3 nucleotides are TGTGCCAGCAGCGTAGGACAGGGTGGCCCAAATTCACCCCTCCACTTT. Translation: CASSVGQGGPNSPLHF.

This clonotype was picked up many times. The chain uses TRBV4-1 and TRBJ2-7, with 9 bases fitting TRBD1. Germline loops: CDR1 MGHRA, CDR2 YSYEKL. CDR3 length: 22 residues. V was clipped by 0 bases and J by 3 bases; unmatched bases: 24. The CDR3 spells CASSQDLLIPGQGEFYIYEQYF. The CDR3 bases are TGCGCCAGCAGCCAAGACCTTCTGATCCCGGGACAGGGCGAGTTTTATATCTACGAGCAGTACTTC.

The chain carries TRBV12-3 or TRBV12-4 and TRBJ2-1; 10 bases match TRBD2. Trimming removed 5 bases from V and 8 bases from J; junction bases left unmatched: 12. This CDR3 is built from 16 residues. The CDR3 nucleotides are TGTGCCAGCAGTCCGCCACTAGCGGGGTCCGCCCATGAGCAGTTCTTC. The encoded protein is CASSPPLAGSAHEQFF.

Concerning this clonotype itself: Its ends do not fully match the called genes, so a read error is possible. The J gene is TRBJ2-3, the V gene TRBV27, with D perhaps TRBD1 (6 bases). Germline CDR1 reads MNHEY; CDR2 reads SMNVEV (reference sequence). This CDR3 contains 12 residues. CDR3 residues: CASATRTDAQYF. The CDR3 DNA follows: TGTGCCAGCGCGACCCGGACAGATGCGCAGTATTTT.

This clonotype was counted only a few times. The V gene is TRBV6-1, the J gene TRBJ2-3, with 7 bases matching TRBD2. The CDR3 contains 17 residues. Trimming took 6 bases from V and 6 from J; bases not matched to a gene: 18. Germline V lookup: CDR1 MNHNS, CDR2 SASEGT. CDR3 DNA sequence: TGTGCCAGCAGAACCGGGGGGACGCCCCGCAGCCCGGATACGCAGTATTTT. This translates into CASRTGGTPRSPDTQYF.

This rearrangement joins TRBV20-1 to TRBJ2-7; 14 positions agree with TRBD2. Germline V gene sequence: CDR1 DFQATT, CDR2 SNEGSKA (reference sequence). Unmatched junction bases numbered 12, after V lost 2 bases and J lost 6 bases. The CDR3 spans 17 residues. In nucleotides, the CDR3 is TGCAGTGCTAGACCGACTAGCGGGGGGGCTCATCGAGGCGAGCAGTACTTC. Translated, it gives CSARPTSGGAHRGEQYF.

In its sample, this clonotype was seen once. This chain uses TRBV20-1 with TRBJ1-4; possible D gene TRBD1, 6 bases. Germline CDR1 is DFQATT and CDR2 is SNEGSKA (reference sequence). The germline V and J ends were trimmed by 1 base and 3 bases, with 9 bases remaining between them. This CDR3 is 14 amino acids long. The chain's CDR3 is CSARGAGANEKLFF. The CDR3 nucleotides read TGCAGTGCTAGAGGGGCAGGGGCTAATGAAAAACTGTTTTTT.

Many counts were recorded for this clonotype. V and J are TRBV6-1 and TRBJ1-2, with TRBD1 as a possible D gene (6 bases). Trimming shortened V by 5 bases and J by 2 bases, and 6 bases separated the two germline ends. Germline CDR1 and CDR2: MNHNS and SASEGT. This CDR3 is 12 amino acids long. DNA of the CDR3: TGTGCCAGCAGTACAGGGAACTATGGCTACACCTTC. Translated: CASSTGNYGYTF.

The chain has TRBV20-1 and TRBJ2-3, with D possibly TRBD1 on 6 matching bases. Per germline, CDR1 DFQATT and CDR2 SNEGSKA (reference sequence). This CDR3 is built from 13 residues. Trimming removed 4 bases from V and 0 bases from J, with 8 bases in between. This CDR3 reads CSATTGSTDTQYF. The DNA for the CDR3 is TGCAGTGCTACCACAGGGAGCACAGATACGCAGTATTTT.

As for this clonotype: An end of the junction differs from the germline gene, which may be a read error. The chain has TRBV20-1 and TRBJ1-1; 8 positions agree with TRBD1. Germline CDR1 and CDR2: DFQATT and SNEGSKA (reference sequence). This CDR3 region has 14 residues. The CDR3 here is CSARVNLGDREAFF. Written as DNA, the CDR3 is TGCAGTGCCAGAGTAAATCTGGGGGACAGGGAAGCTTTCTTT.

This clonotype was observed a few times. The chain couples TRBV29-1 to TRBJ1-2; D is unclear. This CDR3 spans 12 amino acids. With 5 bases removed from V and 8 bases from J, the gap between germline ends came to 15 bases. Germline V lookup: CDR1 SQVTM, CDR2 ANQGSEA. The CDR3: CSVLYTGKGYTF. The DNA of the CDR3 is TGCAGCGTTCTGTATACGGGAAAAGGCTACACCTTC. The full variable domain, with the rest looked up from reference TRBV29-1 and TRBJ1-2, is SAVISQKPSRDICQRGTSLTIQCQVDSQVTMMFWYRQQPGQSLTLIATANQGSEATYESGFVIDKFPISRPNLTFSTLTVSNMSPEDSSIYLCSVLYTGKGYTFGSGTRLTVV.

The chain recombines TRBV12-3 or TRBV12-4 with TRBJ2-6; D not certain. Trimming took off 10 bases at V and 5 bases at J, with 9 bases between the two ends. CDR3 size: 12 residues. CDR3 coding DNA: TGTGCCATCGACCCATGGGCCAACGTCCTGACTTTC. Translating it yields CAIDPWANVLTF.

The chain joins TRBV29-1 to TRBJ2-7; TRBD2 agrees at 8 bases. Judging by the DNA end, TRBJ2-5 fits better; the J call may be wrong. This CDR3 is 11 amino acids long. Germline-derived CDR1 and CDR2 are SQVTM and ANQGSEA. Here the CDR3 reads CNRGGRETQYF. CDR3 nucleotides: TGCAACCGCGGGGGGCGAGAGACCCAGTACTTC.

The rearrangement links TRBV12-3 or TRBV12-4 to TRBJ2-1, with D possibly matching TRBD1 (6 bases). The DNA end is a closer match to TRBJ2-7, so the J assignment may be wrong. The CDR3 is 16 amino acids. The CDR3 protein is CASSPGPWGQNNEQYF. In nucleotides, the CDR3 is TGTGCCAGCAGTCCCGGCCCTTGGGGGCAAAACAATGAGCAGTACTTC.

The CDR3 nucleotides read TGTGCCAGCAGCTTAGTAGGCGGGAGCGTCTACAATGAGCAGTTCTTC. Its protein product is CASSLVGGSVYNEQFF. This chain joins TRBV11-2 and TRBJ2-1, with TRBD2 matching over 7 bases. Per germline, CDR1 SGHAT and CDR2 FQNNGV. There are 16 residues in the CDR3. V lost 1 base, J lost 3 bases, and 6 bases stayed unmatched.

As to this clonotype: Just one base apart from a much larger clone, this may be a read error. The chain carries TRBV5-1 and TRBJ2-3, with 8 bases lining up with TRBD2. The CDR3 spans 13 residues. V trimming: 10 bases; J trimming: 2 bases; junction bases outside the gene matches: 6. The germline CDR1 and CDR2 sequences are SGHRS and YFSETQ. The CDR3 DNA sequence: TGCGCCGGCCAGCGGGGGTCCACAGATACGCAGTATTTT. It specifies CAGQRGSTDTQYF.

This clonotype turned up a few times. V usage is TRBV29-1 and J usage is TRBJ2-7, with 10 bases identical to TRBD1. Germline V gene sequence: CDR1 SQVTM, CDR2 ANQGSEA. This CDR3 region has 14 residues. V gave up 6 bases and J gave up 0 bases; unmatched junction bases: 5. CDR3 sequence: CSVRGTGDSYEQYF. In nucleotides, the CDR3 is TGCAGCGTAAGAGGGACAGGGGACTCCTACGAGCAGTACTTC.

The chain is built from TRBV7-2 and TRBJ2-7; 9 positions match TRBD2. The J call could be wrong; TRBJ2-5 is a better fit for the DNA end. From germline, CDR1 is SGHTA and CDR2 FQGNSA. The CDR3 is 18 residues long. The CDR3 region is CASSPRRPLAGGPKTQYF. In DNA, the CDR3 is TGTGCCAGCAGCCCCCGCCGACCTCTTGCGGGGGGGCCGAAGACCCAGTACTTC.

As for this clonotype: Germline and junction disagree at one end, which may indicate a read error. CDR3 sequence reads: CAGSPFRVGEQYF. Here the CDR3 DNA reads TGTGCCGGCAGTCCTTTCCGGGTAGGAGAGCAGTACTTC. The rearrangement uses TRBV12-3 or TRBV12-4 and TRBJ2-7, with no clear D. This CDR3 is built from 13 residues.

The rearrangement uses TRBV9 and TRBJ2-7; tentatively, D is TRBD1 (6 bases). Trimming removed 7 bases at V and 3 bases at J, with 20 bases between. The length of the CDR3 is 15 residues. Germline V gene sequence: CDR1 SGDLS, CDR2 YYNGEE. The DNA for the CDR3 is TGTGCCAGCCAGAGGAACAGGGAGTTTAGCTACGAGCAGTACTTC. As protein: CASQRNREFSYEQYF.

V gene TRBV5-1 combines with J gene TRBJ1-1; D perhaps matches TRBD1 (6 bases). The germline V gene has CDR1 SGHRS and CDR2 YFSETQ. The V end lost 0 bases, the J end lost 5 bases, and 20 bases lay between the germline ends. The CDR3 is made up of 17 amino acids. CDR3 in amino acids: CASSLGIGTGGQTEAFF. Here the CDR3 DNA reads TGCGCCAGCAGCTTGGGAATAGGGACGGGGGGCCAAACTGAAGCTTTCTTT.

This rearrangement joins TRBV4-1 to TRBJ2-3, with 12 bases aligning to TRBD2. Germline-derived CDR1 and CDR2 are MGHRA and YSYEKL. CDR3 length: 16 residues. Trimming at V came to 0 bases and at J to 5 bases, leaving 3 bases not matched to a gene. The CDR3 protein is CASSQELAGGRDTQYF. The CDR3 nucleotides are TGCGCCAGCAGCCAAGAACTAGCGGGGGGTAGAGATACGCAGTATTTT.

V usage is TRBV6-5 and J usage is TRBJ1-1, with a tentative D call TRBD1 (6 bases). This CDR3 has 15 residues. Trimming cost V 3 bases and J 3 bases, with 14 bases left between them. CDR1 is MNHEY, CDR2 SVGAGI, per germline. The CDR3 DNA reads as TGTGCCAGCAGTTATGTGGGGGCGAGGGACACTGAAGCTTTCTTT. It specifies CASSYVGARDTEAFF.

This clonotype was picked up many times. The rearrangement links TRBV11-2 to TRBJ2-7, with D uncertain. V was pared by 5 bases and J by 6 bases, with 14 bases between. The CDR3 spans 13 residues. Germline V CDR1 and CDR2: SGHAT, FQNNGV. CDR3 DNA sequence: TGTGCCAGCAGCGCTTTGGGGTCGAGCGAGCAGTACTTC. Translating gives CASSALGSSEQYF.

The chain uses TRBV7-9 and TRBJ1-1; no clear D gene. The germline CDR1 and CDR2 sequences are SEHNR and FQNEAQ (reference sequence). The CDR3 has 16 amino acids. V shed 5 bases and J shed 3 bases, with 19 bases lying between them. The CDR3 protein is CASSPPGRQAHTEAFF. The DNA of the CDR3 is TGTGCCAGCAGCCCTCCCGGAAGACAAGCGCACACTGAAGCTTTCTTT.

The V gene is TRBV20-1, the J gene TRBJ2-1; 7 positions match TRBD2. The CDR3 is 15 residues long. The V segment lost 6 bases and the J segment 7 bases; nucleotides outside the gene matches: 15. Germline-derived CDR1 and CDR2 are DFQATT and SNEGSKA (reference sequence). CDR3 loop: CSAPGRAFSGNEQFF. For the CDR3, the DNA is TGCAGTGCGCCGGGGAGGGCCTTCTCGGGTAATGAGCAGTTCTTC.

This chain uses TRBV10-3 with TRBJ2-3, with 8 bases identical to TRBD2. The CDR3 is made up of 18 amino acids. The germline V gene encodes CDR1 ENHRY and CDR2 SYGVKD. V trimming: 3 bases; J trimming: 4 bases; junction bases outside the gene matches: 15. As DNA, the CDR3 is TGTGCCATCAGTGATTCGACTCGGAGCGGGAGTTTCGCAGATACGCAGTATTTT. Translated: CAISDSTRSGSFADTQYF.